This T cell receptor beta chain was observed in a study of graft-versus-host responses after intestinal transplantation. Sequencing was performed with immunoSEQ multiplex PCR; in TCRdb, only in-frame clones are kept and a portion is missing. This table has 10,000 or so clones, roughly 27% appearing once. There are 13 residues in the CDR3. The V gene lost 5 bases and the J gene lost 12 bases, with 17 bases spanning the gap. Germline V lookup: CDR1 WNHNN, CDR2 SYGVQD (reference sequence). There were approximately 200,000 CFSE-labeled responder cells plated together with approximately 200,000 irradiated, violet-dye-labeled stimulator cells. Points from the study as a whole: After transplant, early declines in HvG clones were associated with peak levels of circulating GvH clones.

This clone was picked up a small number of times. Specimen: alloreactive CD4+ T cells from a mixed lymphocyte reaction culture, collected before intestinal transplant. Subset defined: CFSE-low proliferating T cells sorted from approximately 6-day pre-transplant mixed lymphocyte reaction (GvH or HvG direction). This sequence was found in a human patient who received an intestinal transplant. This chain uses TRBV10-1 with TRBJ2-1; D is unclear. The CDR3: CASSITEPEGQFF. CDR3 sequence (DNA): TGCGCCAGCAGTATAACCGAGCCGGAAGGGCAGTTCTTC.